This TCR beta chain is drawn from a study of CD8+ T cells in alopecia areata. TCR sequencing used cDNA made by reverse transcription of extracted RNA. Clones were read by immunoSEQ multiplex PCR, and TCRdb kept only the in-frame ones, dropping some. This sample has about 30,000 clones; approximately 56% occur once, and the top ten carry roughly 17%. Patients with alopecia areata provided lesional scalp punch biopsies as well as peripheral blood. This CDR3 is 12 amino acids long. Trimming cost V 2 bases and J 7 bases, with 7 bases left between them. In germline, CDR1 is SGHNT, CDR2 YYREEE (reference sequence).

Sequencing was performed on NKG2D-high CD8+ T cells sorted from blood. The genes are TRBV5-4 and TRBJ2-1; D is ambiguous. This sequence originates from a human donor with alopecia areata. CDR3 amino acids: CASSFGQNEQFF. The CDR3, as DNA: TGTGCCAGCAGCTTTGGGCAGAATGAGCAGTTCTTC.